This is a list of T cell receptor beta chains from one sample in a study of cytomegalovirus exposure and HLA in healthy donors. Sequencing was performed with immunoSEQ multiplex PCR; in TCRdb, only in-frame clones are kept and a portion is missing. This table has approximately 59,000 clones, 90% to 95% appearing once. Material for sequencing was PBMCs. These TCRs come from a man aged 18 to 30 in good health and CMV-seropositive. The CDR3 runs from the conserved cysteine through the conserved F or W. The D gene is left open where the match is weak. Some rows mark clone size as missing; the rest say once, few, many or name a class of expanded clone.

>NA|TRBJ1-5|NA|TRBV4-1
TGCGCCAGCAGCCACAGGGCTGATCAGCCCCAGCATTTT
CASSHRADQPQHF
>NA|TRBJ1-2|NA|TRBV4-1
TGCGCCAGCAGCCACCCACGAACAGGGTTTGACTATGGCTACACCTTC
CASSHPRTGFDYGYTF
>NA|TRBJ2-2|TRBD2|TRBV5-8
TGTGCCAGCAGAACCGGGACTAGCTCACGCGGGGAGCTGTTTTTT
CASRTGTSSRGELFF
>NA|TRBJ1-1|NA|TRBV5-8
TGTGCCAGCAGCCCCCGTGCCAGGGGCTCTGAAGCTTTCTTT
CASSPRARGSEAFF
>few|TRBJ2-1|TRBD2|TRBV15
TGTGCCACCAGCAGAGTCCGGGAGGCGAATGAGCAGTTCTTC
CATSRVREANEQFF
>NA|TRBJ1-3|NA|TRBV5-5
TGTGCCAGCAGCTTGGGAGTGTTTGGTGGAAACACCATATATTTT
CASSLGVFGGNTIYF
>NA|TRBJ2-3|TRBD2|TRBV28
TGTGCCAGCAGTTCCCCAGGGGGAGGACTAGCGAGTAGGAAGGATACGCAGTATTTT
CASSSPGGGLASRKDTQYF
>once|TRBJ2-7|TRBD1|TRBV5-1
TGCGCCAGCAGGGCCGGGACAGGCCCCCTCGAGCAGTACTTC
CASRAGTGPLEQYF
>once|TRBJ1-5|NA|TRBV19
TGTGCCAGTAGTACTTACAGGGAGAGTGCCCAGCATTTT
CASSTYRESAQHF
>few|TRBJ2-3|NA|TRBV21-1
TGTGCCAGCAGCAAAGCGATGGGGGTGGGGGGACTAGCGGGAGGATTGACAGATACGCAGTATTTT
CASSKAMGVGGLAGGLTDTQYF
>NA|TRBJ1-4|NA|TRBV18
TGTGCCAGCTCACCCCATAGTCGTAATGAAAAACTGTTTTTT
CASSPHSRNEKLFF
>NA|TRBJ1-1|NA|TRBV7-3
TGTGCCAGCAGCTTAAGTTCAGGGAACACTGAAGCTTTCTTT
CASSLSSGNTEAFF
>NA|TRBJ2-7|NA|TRBV2
TGTGCCAGCAGGGGCAGGGTAAATGCCTACGAGCAGTACTTC
CASRGRVNAYEQYF
>NA|TRBJ2-2|TRBD2|TRBV28
TGTGCCAGCAGTCCCCCTGGGGGAGGGCCGTCCGGGGAGCTGTTTTTT
CASSPPGGGPSGELFF
>NA|TRBJ2-5|NA|TRBV6-1
TGTGCCAGCAGTAGACAGAAAGAGACCCAGTACTTC
CASSRQKETQYF
>NA|TRBJ2-7|NA|TRBV9
TGTGCCAGCAGCGTAGGAGATAGTTCCTACGAGCAGTACTTC
CASSVGDSSYEQYF
>NA|TRBJ2-7|NA|TRBV27
TGTGCCAGCAGTTTCCCCAGCGGCGAGCAGTACTTC
CASSFPSGEQYF
>NA|TRBJ1-5|NA|TRBV18
TGTGCCAGCTCACCAGGGGGCGACCAGCCCCAGCATTTT
CASSPGGDQPQHF
>NA|TRBJ2-1|TRBD2|TRBV9
TGTGCCAGCAGCGTTGGACTAGCGGGAGCTGGGACCTACAATGAGCAGTTCTTC
CASSVGLAGAGTYNEQFF
>once|TRBJ2-5|TRBD1|TRBV9
TGTGCCAGCAGCGTAGTTTCCAGGGGGGAGACCCAGTACTTC
CASSVVSRGETQYF
>NA|TRBJ2-7|NA|TRBV18
TGTGCCAGCTCACCAAGCACAGGGAGCTCCTACGAGCAGTACTTC
CASSPSTGSSYEQYF
>NA|TRBJ1-1|TRBD1|TRBV6-5
TGTGCCAGCAGTTTAAAGACAGGGGGCCTTACTGAAGCTTTCTTT
CASSLKTGGLTEAFF
>once|TRBJ1-2|TRBD1|TRBV2
TGTGCCGGTAGACAGGGGGCAATTGATGGCTACACCTTC
CAGRQGAIDGYTF
>NA|TRBJ2-2|NA|TRBV18
TGTGCCAGCTCACCCCCCGACAGTTTTCCCGGGGAGCTGTTTTTT
CASSPPDSFPGELFF
>NA|TRBJ2-2|NA|TRBV7-3
TGTGCCAGCAGCCTCACACCCGGGGAGCTGTTTTTT
CASSLTPGELFF
>NA|TRBJ2-1|NA|TRBV10-3
TGTGCCATCAGTGAGTCTGGGGCTCTGTACAATGAGCAGTTCTTC
CAISESGALYNEQFF
>once|TRBJ2-7|NA|TRBV25-1
TGTGCCAGCAGTCGGAAGGTGGAGGGGTATGTGGAGGACGAGCAGTACTTC
CASSRKVEGYVEDEQYF
>NA|TRBJ1-1|NA|TRBV28
TGTGCCAGCACAGACAGGACCGGTCAAGCTTTCTTT
CASTDRTGQAFF
>NA|TRBJ2-3|NA|TRBV6-1
TGTGCCAGCAGTGAAATGACTGGGTCCACAGATACGCAGTATTTT
CASSEMTGSTDTQYF
>NA|TRBJ1-2|TRBD1|TRBV28
TGTGCCAGCAAACAGGGGTTTTATACTCGGAACTATGGCTACACCTTC
CASKQGFYTRNYGYTF
>NA|TRBJ2-1|TRBD1|TRBV7-7
TGTGCTAGCAGCGTGGGGACAGGAACCTACAATGAGCAGTTCTTC
CASSVGTGTYNEQFF